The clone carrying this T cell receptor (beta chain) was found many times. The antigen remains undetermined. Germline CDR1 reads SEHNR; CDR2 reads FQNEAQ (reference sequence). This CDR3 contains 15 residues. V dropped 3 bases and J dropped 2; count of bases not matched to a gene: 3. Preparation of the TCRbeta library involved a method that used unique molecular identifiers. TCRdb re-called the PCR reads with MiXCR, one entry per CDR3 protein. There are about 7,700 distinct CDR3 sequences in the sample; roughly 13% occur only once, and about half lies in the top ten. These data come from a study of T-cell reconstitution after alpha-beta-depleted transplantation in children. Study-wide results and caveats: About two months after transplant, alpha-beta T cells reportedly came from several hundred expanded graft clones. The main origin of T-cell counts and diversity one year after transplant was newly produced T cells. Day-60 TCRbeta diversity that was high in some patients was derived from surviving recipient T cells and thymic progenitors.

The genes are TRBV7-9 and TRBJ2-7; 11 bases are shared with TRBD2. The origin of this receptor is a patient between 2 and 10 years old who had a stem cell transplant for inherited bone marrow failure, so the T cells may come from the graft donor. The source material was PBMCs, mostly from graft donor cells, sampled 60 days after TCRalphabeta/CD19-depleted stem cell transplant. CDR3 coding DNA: TGTGCCAGCAGCTTCTCTAGCGGGGGGACCTACGAGCAGTACTTC. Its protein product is CASSFSSGGTYEQYF.